The present T cell receptor (beta chain) was sequenced within a study of shared clonotypes between healthy human individuals. Turning to the study itself: Researchers assigned three CD4 naive, three CD4 memory, two CD8 naive and one CD8 memory plate to each donor. Findings and limits, study-wide: A generally larger estimated richness was seen in naive subsets than in memory subsets. Non-shared clonotypes were found to have lower generation probabilities than the clonotypes that were shared by all four of the sorted-subset donors.

Assay used: immunoSEQ multiplex PCR; TCRdb lists only in-frame clones, some missing. The sample lists around 940,000 clones; roughly 72% were seen once. Notes on this clone: Its specificity is not known.

The germline CDR1 and CDR2 sequences are MNHNS and SASEGT. This CDR3 spans 14 amino acids. Trimming pared 4 bases from V and 4 bases from J, leaving 13 bases between. Input material: memory CD4+ T cells sorted from blood. Subset: CD45RA-negative fraction. The chain employs TRBV6-1 and TRBJ1-2; unclear D gene. This receptor was identified in a man younger than 35 in good health. Here the CDR3 reads CASSGEVGSYGYTF. The DNA for the CDR3 is TGTGCCAGCAGTGGGGAAGTAGGATCCTATGGCTACACCTTC.